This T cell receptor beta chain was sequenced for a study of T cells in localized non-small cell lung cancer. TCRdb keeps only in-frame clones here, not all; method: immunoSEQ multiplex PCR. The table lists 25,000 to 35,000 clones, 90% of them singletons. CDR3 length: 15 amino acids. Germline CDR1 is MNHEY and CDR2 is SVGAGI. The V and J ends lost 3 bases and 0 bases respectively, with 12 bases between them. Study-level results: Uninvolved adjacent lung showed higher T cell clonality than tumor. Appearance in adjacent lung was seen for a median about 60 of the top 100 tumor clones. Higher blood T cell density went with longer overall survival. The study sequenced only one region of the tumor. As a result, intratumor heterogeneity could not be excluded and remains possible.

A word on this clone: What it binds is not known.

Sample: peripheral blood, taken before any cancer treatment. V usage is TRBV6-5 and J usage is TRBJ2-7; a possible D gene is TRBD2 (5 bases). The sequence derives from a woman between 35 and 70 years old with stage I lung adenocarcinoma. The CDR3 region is CASSYSRVSSYEQYF. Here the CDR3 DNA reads TGTGCCAGCAGTTATTCGCGGGTTTCCTCCTACGAGCAGTACTTC.